Listed below are T cell receptor beta chains from one sample, sequenced in a study of T cells in localized non-small cell lung cancer. Profiled with immunoSEQ multiplex PCR; TCRdb holds only in-frame clones, not every one. The sample holds about 59,000 clones; roughly 92% are singletons and the top ten take 15% to 20%. The sample here was peripheral blood, taken before any cancer treatment. These receptors were obtained from a man aged 40 to 69 with stage I lung adenocarcinoma. CDR3s include the opening cysteine and the closing phenylalanine or tryptophan. A D gene is named only where the DNA matches it firmly. For some rows the clone size is stated as once, few or many, or as a class when expanded; others skip it.

D	V	J	size	CDR3	DNA
TRBD1	TRBV10-3	TRBJ2-5	-	CAGHRGPGETQYF	TGTGCCGGCCACAGGGGCCCAGGAGAGACCCAGTACTTC
-	TRBV7-9	TRBJ2-4	-	CASSLSDSAGAKNIQYF	TGTGCCAGCAGCTTATCCGACTCCGCCGGGGCCAAAAACATTCAGTACTTC
-	TRBV19	TRBJ1-5	-	CASSWWDLYSNQPQHF	TGTGCCAGTAGTTGGTGGGACTTGTATAGCAATCAGCCCCAGCATTTT
-	TRBV28	TRBJ2-7	-	CASSPRRGASRTYEQYF	TGTGCCAGCAGTCCCCGTCGAGGGGCTAGCCGAACCTACGAGCAGTACTTC
-	TRBV29-1	TRBJ2-5	-	CSVEGAEYQETQYF	TGCAGCGTTGAAGGAGCCGAGTACCAAGAGACCCAGTACTTC
-	TRBV21-1	TRBJ2-2	-	CASSKGLAVTGELFF	TGTGCCAGCAGCAAGGGACTAGCGGTCACCGGGGAGCTGTTTTTT
TRBD2	TRBV19	TRBJ2-3	-	CASSVLREGGTDTQYF	TGTGCCAGTAGTGTCCTCCGGGAGGGAGGCACAGATACGCAGTATTTT
-	TRBV2	TRBJ2-1	-	CASSEPGSNEQFF	TGTGCCAGCAGTGAACCAGGGTCCAATGAGCAGTTCTTC
TRBD2	TRBV4-1	TRBJ2-5	-	CASSQIRTSAQETQYF	TGCGCCAGCAGCCAAATACGGACTAGCGCTCAAGAGACCCAGTACTTC
-	TRBV6-5	TRBJ2-7	-	CASSYSQGIQYEQYF	TGTGCCAGCAGTTACTCGCAGGGAATACAATACGAGCAGTACTTC
TRBD2	TRBV5-8	TRBJ2-1	-	CASSLGVAGVSYNEQFF	TGTGCCAGCAGCTTGGGCGTAGCGGGAGTCTCCTACAATGAGCAGTTCTTC
TRBD1	TRBV27	TRBJ1-2	-	CASRDPGQRGYTF	TGTGCCAGCAGAGATCCGGGACAGCGTGGCTACACCTTC
-	TRBV4-1	TRBJ2-1	-	CASSPGYNEQFF	TGCGCCAGCAGCCCCGGGTACAATGAGCAGTTCTTC
-	TRBV29-1	TRBJ1-2	-	CSTLMVGHPRLGYGYTF	TGCAGCACCCTGATGGTGGGACACCCACGATTGGGCTATGGCTACACCTTC
-	TRBV7-3	TRBJ2-2	-	CASSRMDTGELFF	TGTGCCAGCAGCCGAATGGACACCGGGGAGCTGTTTTTT
-	TRBV30	TRBJ1-2	-	CAWSVQVYYGYTF	TGTGCCTGGAGTGTACAGGTATATTATGGCTACACCTTC
-	TRBV19	TRBJ2-3	-	CASSIKGDTQYF	TGTGCCAGTAGTATCAAGGGGGATACGCAGTATTTT
-	TRBV11-3	TRBJ2-1	-	CASSLIQSTRDEQFF	TGTGCCAGCAGCTTAATCCAGTCCACCCGGGATGAGCAGTTCTTC
-	TRBV4-1	TRBJ1-1	-	CASSQESLNTEAFF	TGCGCCAGCAGCCAAGAGTCCCTGAACACTGAAGCTTTCTTT
-	TRBV19	TRBJ1-2	-	CASSQLLGRGADYGYTF	TGTGCCAGTAGCCAATTACTGGGACGGGGGGCGGACTATGGCTACACCTTC
-	TRBV29-1	TRBJ2-1	-	CSATLNEQFF	TGCAGCGCGACCCTGAATGAGCAGTTCTTC
TRBD1	TRBV7-9	TRBJ2-2	-	CAITGGLDTGELFF	TGTGCCATAACAGGGGGCTTGGACACCGGGGAGCTGTTTTTT
TRBD2	TRBV19	TRBJ2-1	once	CASSFMGGGLNEQFF	TGTGCCAGTAGTTTCATGGGCGGGGGGCTCAATGAGCAGTTCTTC
-	TRBV6-6	TRBJ1-5	-	CASSFLLGSGNQPQHF	TGTGCCAGCAGTTTTCTCTTGGGAAGTGGCAATCAGCCCCAGCATTTT
-	TRBV2	TRBJ1-1	-	CTFRDSFDTEAFF	TGTACATTCCGGGACTCATTTGACACTGAAGCTTTCTTT
-	TRBV7-3	TRBJ2-3	-	CASSHALGRGDTQYF	TGTGCCAGCAGCCATGCATTGGGGAGAGGAGATACGCAGTATTTT
-	TRBV5-1	TRBJ2-1	-	CASSLWRGGDEQFF	TGCGCCAGCAGCTTGTGGCGAGGGGGGGATGAGCAGTTCTTC
-	TRBV6-6	TRBJ1-2	-	CASSPLGSYGYTF	TGTGCCAGCAGCCCATTAGGGTCCTATGGCTACACCTTC
TRBD2	TRBV7-9	TRBJ2-7	once	CASSLEREGREQYF	TGTGCCAGCAGCTTAGAGCGGGAGGGCCGCGAGCAGTACTTC
-	TRBV11-2	TRBJ2-1	-	CASSPLVYNEQFF	TGTGCCAGCAGCCCTCTCGTCTACAATGAGCAGTTCTTC
-	TRBV7-2	TRBJ1-1	-	CASSGRVIESGAFF	TGTGCCAGCAGCGGCAGGGTGATTGAGTCGGGAGCTTTCTTT
-	TRBV4-1	TRBJ2-7	-	CASSQDRSRGASSYEQYF	TGCGCCAGCAGCCAAGATCGAAGCAGGGGGGCAAGCTCCTACGAGCAGTACTTC
-	TRBV19	TRBJ1-5	-	CASSIDRGSGQPQHF	TGTGCCAGTAGTATAGACAGGGGCTCGGGTCAGCCCCAGCATTTT
TRBD1	TRBV15	TRBJ2-7	-	CATSRETGYGYEQYF	TGTGCCACCAGCAGAGAGACAGGGTACGGCTACGAGCAGTACTTC
TRBD1	TRBV6-5	TRBJ2-3	-	CASRIGQGSTDTQYF	TGTGCCAGCAGAATCGGACAGGGTAGCACAGATACGCAGTATTTT
-	TRBV6-1	TRBJ1-2	once	CASSEIYGQNVYGYTF	TGTGCCAGCAGTGAAATATACGGACAGAACGTCTATGGCTACACCTTC
-	TRBV6-1	TRBJ1-5	-	CASSLEGTSNQPQHF	TGTGCCAGCTCCCTCGAGGGGACTAGCAATCAGCCCCAGCATTTT
TRBD2	TRBV11-2	TRBJ2-7	-	CASSSLSGTTKNYEQYF	TGTGCCAGCAGCTCACTATCCGGGACTACCAAGAACTACGAGCAGTACTTC
-	TRBV5-1	TRBJ1-1	-	CASSLGWDRRVTEAFF	TGCGCCAGCAGCTTGGGTTGGGACCGCCGGGTTACTGAAGCTTTCTTT
TRBD1	TRBV7-2	TRBJ2-1	-	CASSRGGHNEQFF	TGTGCCAGCAGCCGAGGGGGCCACAATGAGCAGTTCTTC
TRBD1	TRBV2	TRBJ1-2	-	CASSGQGYYGYTF	TGTGCCAGCAGTGGACAGGGGTACTATGGCTACACCTTC
-	TRBV5-6	TRBJ2-7	-	CASSSLANPYEQYF	TGTGCCAGCAGCTCGCTAGCGAACCCCTACGAGCAGTACTTC
-	TRBV5-4	TRBJ1-1	few	CASSLDSTNTEAFF	TGTGCCAGCAGCTTGGACAGCACGAACACTGAAGCTTTCTTT
-	TRBV15	TRBJ2-7	-	CATSRAGRTYEQYF	TGTGCCACCAGCAGAGCGGGCAGAACCTACGAGCAGTACTTC
TRBD2	TRBV29-1	TRBJ2-3	-	CSSNSGSTDTQYF	TGCAGCTCGAATAGCGGGAGTACAGATACGCAGTATTTT
-	TRBV16	TRBJ2-7	-	CASSLSGQSYEQYF	TGTGCCAGCAGCCTTTCGGGGCAGTCCTACGAGCAGTACTTC
-	TRBV9	TRBJ2-3	-	CASSVAIDTQYF	TGTGCCAGCAGCGTAGCTATAGATACGCAGTATTTT
-	TRBV5-6	TRBJ2-2	once	CASSFASTGELFF	TGTGCCAGCAGCTTCGCGAGCACCGGGGAGCTGTTTTTT
-	TRBV6-8	TRBJ2-7	-	CASSPVSAGWAPYEQYF	TGTGCCAGCAGCCCCGTGTCTGCCGGGTGGGCCCCCTACGAGCAGTACTTC
-	TRBV19	TRBJ2-2	-	CASSPLANTGELFF	TGTGCCAGTAGTCCACTAGCGAACACCGGGGAGCTGTTTTTT